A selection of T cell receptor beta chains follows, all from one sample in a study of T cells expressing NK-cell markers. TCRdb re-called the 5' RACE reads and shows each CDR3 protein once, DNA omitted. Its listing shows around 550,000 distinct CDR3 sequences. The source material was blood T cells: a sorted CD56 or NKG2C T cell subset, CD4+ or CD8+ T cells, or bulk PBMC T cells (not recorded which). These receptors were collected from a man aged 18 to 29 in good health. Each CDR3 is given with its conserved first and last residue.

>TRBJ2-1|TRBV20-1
CSALGGNEQFF
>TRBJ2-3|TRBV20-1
CRAGYGTDTQYF
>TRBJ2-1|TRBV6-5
CAGPDGARQFF
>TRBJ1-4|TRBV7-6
CASSQRGIGNEKLFF
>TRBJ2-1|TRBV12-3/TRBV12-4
CASSLPSGRRFF
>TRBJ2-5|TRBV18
CASSRVYSDQETQYF
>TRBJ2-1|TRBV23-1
CAMPLRRTDSYNEQFF
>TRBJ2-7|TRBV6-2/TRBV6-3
CASSYGGTYEQYF
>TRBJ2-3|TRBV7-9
CASSRNSLTDTQYF
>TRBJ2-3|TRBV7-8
CASSFDSTGTSGRDPDTQYF
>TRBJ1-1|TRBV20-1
CSAIIHTEAFF
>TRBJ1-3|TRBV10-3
CATTNRDSGNTIYF
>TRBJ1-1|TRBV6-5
CASSYSSEGAYTEAFF
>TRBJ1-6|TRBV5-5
CASSRRANHLGDSPLHF
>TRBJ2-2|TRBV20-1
CSANNPSANTGELFF
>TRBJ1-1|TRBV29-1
CSAMTGRQNTEAFF
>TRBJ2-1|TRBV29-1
CSVQTLDGGEQFF
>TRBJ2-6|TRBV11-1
CASTRLGELNSGANVLTF
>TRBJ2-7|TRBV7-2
CASSLKSLLLVQQYF
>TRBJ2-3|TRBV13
CASSATRTRGTDTQYF
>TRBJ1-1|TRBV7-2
CASSEGVPEAFF
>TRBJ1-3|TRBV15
CATSQSRASGNTIYF
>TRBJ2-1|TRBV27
CASSLLSLAQGNEQFF
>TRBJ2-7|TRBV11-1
CASSLAGRPERYF
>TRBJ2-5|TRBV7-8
CASSLGGAVQETQYF
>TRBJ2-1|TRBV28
CASIKNLATGSSYNEQFF
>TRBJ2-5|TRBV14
CASSQDGNLVTQYF
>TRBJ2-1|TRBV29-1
CSFSAVANNEQFF
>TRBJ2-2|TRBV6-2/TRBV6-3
CASSYSTVGNTGELFF
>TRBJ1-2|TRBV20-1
CSARGLGYGYTF
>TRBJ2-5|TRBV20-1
CSASPRGQRETQYF
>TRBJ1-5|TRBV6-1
CASSEKTGNMDQPQHF
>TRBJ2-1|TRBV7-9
CASSNRDRGYNNEQFF
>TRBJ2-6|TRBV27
CASSYLPTGAGANVLTF
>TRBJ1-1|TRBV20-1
CSAREEAGWTTEAFF
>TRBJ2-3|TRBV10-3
CAITLGTGTDTQYF
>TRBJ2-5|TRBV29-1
CSNPGGTPQETQYF
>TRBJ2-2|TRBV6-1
CASPKPGQNTGELFF
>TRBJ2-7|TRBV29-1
CSVLDRVGREQYF
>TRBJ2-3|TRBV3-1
CASSQAGTSGYTQYF